A selection of T cell receptor beta chains follows, all from one sample in a study of T cell changes during pregnancy in multiple sclerosis. Here immunoSEQ multiplex PCR was the method, and the copy in TCRdb shows in-frame clones only, minus some. The sample contains 85,000 to 100,000 clones, 80% to 95% of which appear only once. This specimen was peripheral blood, taken in the first trimester of pregnancy. These receptors all stem from a female donor with multiple sclerosis, enrolled in a pregnancy study. Each CDR3 is given with its conserved first and last residue. The order of the fields is CDR3 length, J gene, V gene, clone size, D gene, CDR3 DNA, CDR3 protein. The D gene is left open where the match is weak. Where a row states a size, it is once, few, many or the class of an expanded clone; other rows omit it.

18,TRBJ2-1,TRBV18,.,TRBD2,TGTGCCAGCTCACCTCTCGGACTAGCGGGAGCTTCACGGAATGAGCAGTTCTTC,CASSPLGLAGASRNEQFF
16,TRBJ2-2,TRBV9,.,TRBD2,TGTGCCAGCAGCCAACGGACTAGCTGGAACACCGGGGAGCTGTTTTTT,CASSQRTSWNTGELFF
15,TRBJ2-2,TRBV7-2,.,TRBD2,TGTGCCAGCAGCCGGGGACTAGCGGAACCCGGGGAGCTGTTTTTT,CASSRGLAEPGELFF
14,TRBJ1-5,TRBV15,.,TRBD1,TGTGCCACCAGAGATACAGGGGGCCGTCAGCCCCAGCATTTT,CATRDTGGRQPQHF
15,TRBJ2-1,TRBV27,.,TRBD2,TGTGCCAGCAGTTCAGGACTAGCGGGCTACAATGAGCAGTTCTTC,CASSSGLAGYNEQFF
17,TRBJ2-3,TRBV7-9,.,.,TGTGCCAGCAGCTGGACTCCCGGGATTTCTAGCACAGATACGCAGTATTTT,CASSWTPGISSTDTQYF
14,TRBJ2-2,TRBV28,.,.,TGTGCCAGCAGTTTCACTAGGAACACCGGGGAGCTGTTTTTT,CASSFTRNTGELFF
15,TRBJ1-1,TRBV6-5,.,TRBD1,TGTGCCAGCAGTTCTATGACAGGGTACAACACTGAAGCTTTCTTT,CASSSMTGYNTEAFF
11,TRBJ2-7,TRBV2,.,.,TGTGCCAGCGCGCCTACCTACGAGCAGTACTTC,CASAPTYEQYF
12,TRBJ2-7,TRBV7-9,.,TRBD1,TGTGCCAGCAGCTACGGGACAGGGGAGCAGTACTTC,CASSYGTGEQYF
13,TRBJ2-7,TRBV27,.,.,TGTGCCAGCAGTTCCCAGGGTATGAACGAGCAGTACTTC,CASSSQGMNEQYF
12,TRBJ1-4,TRBV2,.,.,TGTGCCAGCAGTAAGGGGTCAGAAAAACTGTTTTTT,CASSKGSEKLFF
17,TRBJ2-7,TRBV4-3,.,TRBD2,TGCGCCAGCAGCCAAGATAGGACTAGCGGGAGCTCCTACGAGCAGTACTTC,CASSQDRTSGSSYEQYF
11,TRBJ2-5,TRBV7-7,.,.,TGTGCTAGCAGCTCAGGAGAGACCCAGTACTTC,CASSSGETQYF
14,TRBJ2-2,TRBV6-5,few,.,TGTGCCAGCACACCGGGACTGAACACCGGGGAGCTGTTTTTT,CASTPGLNTGELFF
14,TRBJ2-1,TRBV2,.,.,TGTGCCAGCAGTGCCAGGGTCTCCTACAATGAGCAGTTCTTC,CASSARVSYNEQFF
14,TRBJ1-1,TRBV10-3,.,.,TGTGCCATCAGTGAATCGGGGGGATTTGGTGAAGCTTTCTTT,CAISESGGFGEAFF
17,TRBJ2-6,TRBV28,.,.,TGTGCCAGCAGAAGGCTAGCAGAGCCCTCTGGGGCCAACGTCCTGACTTTC,CASRRLAEPSGANVLTF
13,TRBJ2-7,TRBV5-4,.,TRBD2,TGTGCCAGCAGCCTTAGCGGGGTCTACGAGCAGTACTTC,CASSLSGVYEQYF
15,TRBJ1-1,TRBV2,once,.,TGTGCCAGCACTCGGGACTCCCTCACCGGGACTGAAGCTTTCTTT,CASTRDSLTGTEAFF
18,TRBJ2-7,TRBV21-1,.,.,TGTGCCAGCAGCCCCTACCTTTGGGTCGGGAGGAGGGCCTACGAGCAGTACTTC,CASSPYLWVGRRAYEQYF
19,TRBJ2-1,TRBV19,.,TRBD2,TGTGCCAGTAGCCGCCCTCTGGGACTAGCGGGAGGGGGGTACAATGAGCAGTTCTTC,CASSRPLGLAGGGYNEQFF
14,TRBJ1-4,TRBV19,.,.,TGTGCCAGTAGTATAGGGACAACAAATGAAAAACTGTTTTTT,CASSIGTTNEKLFF
14,TRBJ2-1,TRBV27,.,TRBD1,TGTGCCAGCAGCAAAGGGACAGGGCACAATGAGCAGTTCTTC,CASSKGTGHNEQFF
15,TRBJ1-1,TRBV19,.,.,TGTGCCAGTAGTATAGATCGGTCGGGAGGCACTGAAGCTTTCTTT,CASSIDRSGGTEAFF
18,TRBJ2-1,TRBV28,.,TRBD2,TGTGCCAGCAGCGTAGGGGGTAGCGGGAGGGGTTCGTTGGATGAGCAGTTCTTC,CASSVGGSGRGSLDEQFF
18,TRBJ2-7,TRBV28,.,TRBD2,TGTGCCAGCAGTCCTCCTCGGGTACTAGCGGGCCCCACCTACGAGCAGTACTTC,CASSPPRVLAGPTYEQYF
14,TRBJ2-3,TRBV6-5,.,TRBD2,TGTGCCAGCAGTTCGGCGGGGGGATCAGATACGCAGTATTTT,CASSSAGGSDTQYF
13,TRBJ2-5,TRBV15,.,.,TGTGCCACCAGTGTACAGTACCAAGAGACCCAGTACTTC,CATSVQYQETQYF
14,TRBJ2-7,TRBV7-2,.,.,TGTGCCAGCAGCTTAGACAGGCCCTCCTACGAGCAGTACTTC,CASSLDRPSYEQYF
14,TRBJ2-5,TRBV28,once,.,TGTGCCAGCAGACGACATGGCCTGCCTGAGACCCAGTACTTC,CASRRHGLPETQYF
15,TRBJ2-3,TRBV19,.,TRBD2,TGTGCCAGTAGTATACTAGCGGGAGATACAGATACGCAGTATTTT,CASSILAGDTDTQYF
13,TRBJ1-1,TRBV29-1,few,.,TGCAGCGTCAACAGGGCTAGCTACACTGAAGCTTTCTTT,CSVNRASYTEAFF
13,TRBJ2-7,TRBV10-3,.,.,TGTGCCATCAGTGATGGCCCGTCGCTCGAGCAGTACTTC,CAISDGPSLEQYF
20,TRBJ2-3,TRBV7-8,.,TRBD2,TGTGCCAGCAGCTTATTCGGGAGCGTACTAGCGGCTTCTAGCACAGATACGCAGTATTTT,CASSLFGSVLAASSTDTQYF
14,TRBJ1-5,TRBV5-1,.,TRBD1,TGCGCCAGCAGCCTGACAGGGGGCAATCAGCCCCAGCATTTT,CASSLTGGNQPQHF
17,TRBJ2-5,TRBV14,.,.,TGTGCCAGCAGCCATCAACGGCGCAGGAGGGTTCAAGAGACCCAGTACTTC,CASSHQRRRRVQETQYF
14,TRBJ2-4,TRBV6-5,once,TRBD2,TGTGCCAGCAGCGGGGGGGGTCCCAAAAACATTCAGTACTTC,CASSGGGPKNIQYF
15,TRBJ2-5,TRBV5-4,.,.,TGTGCCAGCAGCTTGGCCGTGGCGGCCCAAGAGACCCAGTACTTC,CASSLAVAAQETQYF
15,TRBJ2-1,TRBV6-5,.,TRBD2,TGTGCCAGCAAAAAACTAGCGGGAGAGCTTGGTGAGCAGTTCTTC,CASKKLAGELGEQFF